The clone carrying this TCR beta chain was found a few times. Its target is not known. Each CDR3 protein gets one entry after TCRdb re-called the reads with MiXCR. This repertoire shows about 360,000 distinct CDR3 sequences, 15% to 20% found once; its top ten account for 8.7%. The sample originates from a study of T cell repertoires in cytomegalovirus infection. Study-level background: Shared public TCR beta signatures pointed to both CMV infection and a matching HLA type. Study-wide points: Carriage of CMV together with the relevant HLA was identifiable through cumulative public TCR beta family frequency. HLA-C-restricted TCR beta clonotypes specific for CMV led the ex vivo response.

This CDR3 region has 13 residues. Germline lookup yields CDR1 SQVTM and CDR2 ANQGSEA. The ends were cut back, 1 base at V and 6 bases at J, with 10 bases in the middle. The source is a human donor in good health (CMV status not recorded). Some clones in this sample may be carry-over from other donors' samples. The sequenced sample consisted of PBMCs. The chain couples TRBV29-1 to TRBJ1-5, with D unresolved. This chain's CDR3 is CSVEVFEGQPQHF. The CDR3 nucleotides read TGCAGCGTTGAAGTATTCGAAGGTCAGCCCCAGCATTTT.